A single sample gave rise to the 20 T cell receptor beta chains below, sequenced in a study of blood T cell repertoires in COVID-19. The method was immunoSEQ multiplex PCR; TCRdb's version includes in-frame clones alone and lacks a portion of them. The table shows about 170,000 clones, with 65% to 85% occurring only once. Material for sequencing was peripheral blood. All receptors derive from a man between 65 and 85 years old with active or convalescent COVID-19.

The chain recombines TRBV4-1 with TRBJ1-2, with 9 bases aligning to TRBD1. The germline V gene has CDR1 MGHRA and CDR2 YSYEKL. The V and J ends lost 0 bases and 6 bases, in that order; junction bases with no gene match: 8. This CDR3 comprises 16 residues. Written as DNA, the CDR3 is TGCGCCAGCAGCCAAGACCCGACAGGGGGTAGGGATGGCTACACCTTC. Translated: CASSQDPTGGRDGYTF.

V is TRBV2 and J is TRBJ1-4, with 8 bases matching TRBD1. The junction had 7 bases not matched to a gene; V was cut back by 4 bases and J by 0 bases. The germline gives CDR1 SNHLY, CDR2 FYNNEI. The CDR3 loop spans 17 amino acids. The DNA of the CDR3 is TGTGCCAGCAGTGTGGGGCAGGGGGCCGCAACTAATGAAAAACTGTTTTTT. It translates to CASSVGQGAATNEKLFF.

The chain has TRBV19 and TRBJ1-1; D is ambiguous. Germline V gives CDR1 LNHDA, CDR2 SQIVND (reference sequence). Deletions cut 10 bases from V and 0 bases from J, with 15 bases between. The CDR3 has 14 residues. The CDR3 loop is CATRVAGLNTEAFF. Written as DNA, the CDR3 is TGTGCCACCCGAGTTGCGGGGTTGAACACTGAAGCTTTCTTT.

V gene TRBV24-1 combines with J gene TRBJ1-1; 9 nucleotides align to TRBD1. The CDR3 covers 13 residues. The J segment lost 8 bases and the V segment lost 0 bases, leaving 0 bases of the junction unmatched. In germline, CDR1 is KGHDR, CDR2 SFDVKD. CDR3 amino acids: CATSDLGQGEAFF. CDR3 DNA sequence: TGTGCCACCAGTGATTTGGGACAGGGGGAAGCTTTCTTT.

This chain joins TRBV19 and TRBJ1-1; D is uncertain. In germline, CDR1 is LNHDA, CDR2 SQIVND (reference sequence). There are 15 residues in the CDR3. Trimming took 6 bases from V and 1 from J, leaving 15 bases between them. CDR3 amino acids: CASRPQAGENTEAFF. For the CDR3, the DNA is TGTGCCAGTAGACCGCAGGCGGGTGAGAACACTGAAGCTTTCTTT. Together with reference TRBV19 and TRBJ1-1, the CDR3 gives the full variable domain: DGGITQSPKYLFRKEGQNVTLSCEQNLNHDAMYWYRQDPGQGLRLIYYSQIVNDFQKGDIAEGYSVSREKKESFPLTVTSAQKNPTAFYLCASRPQAGENTEAFFGQGTRLTVV.

The chain employs TRBV5-4 and TRBJ2-5; 11 bases map to TRBD1. The CDR3 contains 15 residues. The ends lost 3 bases at V and 5 bases at J; junction bases unmatched: 6. Germline values: CDR1 SGHNT, CDR2 YYREEE (reference sequence). CDR3 protein: CASSSGQGDMETQYF. The CDR3 nucleotides are TGTGCCAGCAGCTCGGGACAGGGGGATATGGAGACCCAGTACTTC.

A few counts support this clone. Other DNA sequences in the sample encode the same CDR3. The J gene is TRBJ2-7, the V gene TRBV7-9; 9 bases align to TRBD2. The V and J ends lost 1 base and 0 bases, in that order; junction bases with no gene match: 4. Germline-derived CDR1 and CDR2 are SEHNR and FQNEAQ (reference sequence). The CDR3 spans 16 residues. CDR3 bases: TGTGCCAGCAGCTTAGACTTGGGACTAGCCTCCTACGAGCAGTACTTC. This gives the protein CASSLDLGLASYEQYF.

V and J are TRBV7-3 and TRBJ2-3; possible D gene TRBD2, 6 bases. The CDR3 covers 17 residues. The V gene's germline CDR1 is SGHTA and CDR2 FQGTGA. Trimming left V 0 bases short and J 4 bases short, with 17 bases between. CDR3 coding DNA: TGTGCCAGCAGCTTAACACCGGCGGGCGGGAAGGCAGATACGCAGTATTTT. Amino acids: CASSLTPAGGKADTQYF.

V and J are TRBV5-1 and TRBJ2-3, with TRBD2 matching 12 bases. The V and J ends lost 0 bases and 6 bases, in that order; junction bases with no gene match: 8. The CDR3 runs to 17 residues. Germline CDR1 and CDR2: SGHRS and YFSETQ. CDR3 DNA sequence: TGCGCCAGCAGCTTGGGCTCGACTAGCGGGGGTGGGGATACGCAGTATTTT. This sequence encodes CASSLGSTSGGGDTQYF.

The chain employs TRBV11-2 and TRBJ2-7; 9 positions match TRBD2. Germline CDR1 and CDR2: SGHAT and FQNNGV. This CDR3 is built from 13 residues. Unmatched junction bases numbered 2, after V lost 5 bases and J lost 3 bases. CDR3: CASSLAGSYEQYF. The CDR3 bases are TGTGCCAGCAGCCTAGCGGGGAGCTACGAGCAGTACTTC.

V gene TRBV19 combines with J gene TRBJ1-5; no clear D gene. CDR3 length equals 13 residues. V was shortened by 6 bases and J by 0 bases, with 6 bases between the two germline ends. From germline, CDR1 is LNHDA and CDR2 SQIVND (reference sequence). The CDR3 DNA reads as TGTGCCAGTAGGGACTATAGCAATCAGCCCCAGCATTTT. Translated: CASRDYSNQPQHF. The entire variable domain, with the rest obtained from reference TRBV19 and TRBJ1-5, is as follows: DGGITQSPKYLFRKEGQNVTLSCEQNLNHDAMYWYRQDPGQGLRLIYYSQIVNDFQKGDIAEGYSVSREKKESFPLTVTSAQKNPTAFYLCASRDYSNQPQHFGDGTRLSIL.

V gene TRBV7-2 combines with J gene TRBJ1-4; tentative D call: TRBD1 (6 bases). Trimming cost V 5 bases and J 8 bases, with 21 bases left between them. Germline V gene data show CDR1 as SGHTA and CDR2 as FQGNSA. This CDR3 is built from 16 residues. CDR3 loop: CASSGPVRGPLEKLFF. DNA for the CDR3: TGTGCCAGCAGCGGCCCGGTGCGGGGGCCACTCGAAAAACTGTTTTTT. Filled out from reference TRBV7-2 and TRBJ1-4, the complete variable domain reads GAGVSQSPSNKVTEKGKDVELRCDPISGHTALYWYRQSLGQGLEFLIYFQGNSAPDKSGLPSDRFSAERTGGSVSTLTIQRTQQEDSAVYLCASSGPVRGPLEKLFFGSGTQLSVL.

V usage is TRBV24-1 and J usage is TRBJ2-3; maybe TRBD2 (5 bases). Trimming took 9 bases from V and 5 from J, leaving 11 bases between them. The CDR3 sequence is 12 residues long. Germline loops: CDR1 KGHDR, CDR2 SFDVKD. The CDR3 loop is CATSGVGDTQYF. DNA of the CDR3: TGTGCCACCTCCGGGGTTGGAGATACGCAGTATTTT.

The gene calls are TRBV9 and TRBJ2-5; 11 bases are a match to TRBD1. The CDR3 sequence is 15 residues long. The trim removed 4 bases at V and 5 bases at J, leaving 7 bases unmatched. CDR1 and CDR2 from the germline V gene are SGDLS and YYNGEE. This CDR3 is CASSQKGQGVETQYF. CDR3 nucleotide sequence: TGTGCCAGCAGCCAGAAGGGACAGGGGGTGGAGACCCAGTACTTC.

The V call is TRBV6-2 or TRBV6-3, the J call TRBJ2-1; 10 nucleotides match TRBD2. CDR1 MNHEY and CDR2 SVGEGT come from the germline V gene. Germline trimming cut 5 bases from V and 8 bases from J; bases unmatched to any gene: 9. The CDR3 totals 15 residues. The CDR3 nucleotides are TGTGCCAGCAGTGCTAGCGGGAGCTTAGGAGATGAGCAGTTCTTC. Its protein product is CASSASGSLGDEQFF.

For this clone: One end of the junction fails to match germline, which may point to a read error. The chain combines TRBV7-7 with TRBJ1-4, with a possible D match to TRBD1 (5 bases). This CDR3 has 14 residues. Looked up from germline, CDR1 is SSHAT and CDR2 is FNYEAQ (reference sequence). This CDR3 is CASSLGTSNEKLFF. CDR3 coding DNA: TGTGCTAGCAGCTTAGGGACTAGTAATGAAAAACTGTTTTTT.

The chain recombines TRBV5-6 with TRBJ2-3, with 7 positions matching TRBD2. This CDR3 region has 15 residues. The V gene end was trimmed by 3 bases and the J gene end by 0 bases; junction bases not matched to a gene: 4. CDR1 is SGHDT, CDR2 YYEEEE, per germline. The CDR3 loop reads CASSSLGGSTDTQYF. The CDR3 DNA reads TGTGCCAGCAGCTCCCTGGGAGGGAGCACAGATACGCAGTATTTT.

This chain joins TRBV5-1 and TRBJ2-2, with 8 bases lining up with TRBD2. The junction had 8 bases not matched to a gene; V was cut back by 5 bases and J by 2 bases. The CDR3 length is 16 residues. Germline values: CDR1 SGHRS, CDR2 YFSETQ. CDR3 sequence (DNA): TGCGCCAGCAGTCGGGGGGGCTCCGCTAACACCGGGGAGCTGTTTTTT. Amino acids: CASSRGGSANTGELFF. The full variable domain, in which reference TRBV5-1 and TRBJ2-2 provide the parts outside the CDR3, is KAGVTQTPRYLIKTRGQQVTLSCSPISGHRSVSWYQQTPGQGLQFLFEYFSETQRNKGNFPGRFSGRQFSNSRSEMNVSTLELGDSALYLCASSRGGSANTGELFFGEGSRLTVL.

The rearrangement joins TRBV6-1 to TRBJ1-5; 7 bases match TRBD1. The V gene end was trimmed by 5 bases and the J gene end by 0 bases; junction bases not matched to a gene: 4. Germline CDR1 MNHNS, CDR2 SASEGT. The CDR3 has 15 amino acids. CDR3 coding DNA: TGTGCCAGCAGTACGGGACAGAGTAGCAATCAGCCCCAGCATTTT. Residues: CASSTGQSSNQPQHF.

This sequence joins TRBV7-2 and TRBJ2-3, with 13 bases identical to TRBD2. Germline V gene lookup returns CDR1 SGHTA and CDR2 FQGNSA. CDR3 length: 16 residues. The junction had 8 bases not matched to a gene; V was cut back by 5 bases and J by 6 bases. CDR3 sequence reads: CASSARLAGGADTQYF. The CDR3 DNA sequence: TGTGCCAGCAGCGCCCGACTAGCGGGAGGAGCCGATACGCAGTATTTT.